The sequence of this T cell receptor (beta chain) was determined in a study of Ad26.COV2.S vaccination and SARS-CoV-2 variants. In regard to this clone: Its specificity is not known.

Libraries were prepared by immunoSEQ multiplex PCR; TCRdb keeps only in-frame clonotypes and omits some of them. The table lists fewer than 500,000 clones, approximately 90% of them singletons. Germline V CDR1 and CDR2: LNHDA, SQIVND (reference sequence). Between the trimmed V and J ends, which lost 0 bases and 6 bases, there was a span of 9 bases. The CDR3 totals 14 residues. Study-level results: Breadth, reportedly substantial, characterized the spike-specific CD8+ and CD4+ T cell responses after vaccination. With respect to non-spike TCR breadth, vaccine and placebo recipients were similar.

The treatment was: some 19 received Ad26.COV2.S at low or high dose, single or two shots; five or six received placebo; per-sample allocation not given. Samples came from day 63 after the first vaccine or placebo injection. Built on an Ad26 vector, the vaccine expressed Wuhan-strain SARS-CoV-2 spike. The sequencing here drew on peripheral blood, taken in a trial of Ad26.COV2.S vaccine versus placebo. This chain links TRBV19 with TRBJ1-5; D call uncertain. This sequence originates from a person aged 18 to 59 who received the Ad26.COV2.S COVID-19 vaccine or a placebo. CDR3 sequence: CASSIDPWSQPQHF. Written as DNA, the CDR3 is TGTGCCAGTAGTATAGATCCTTGGAGTCAGCCCCAGCATTTT.